This T cell receptor beta chain was identified in a study of T cells after yellow fever vaccination. At the level of the study: Fractions of limited cellularity were prepared by means of SMART-Seq v4 Ultra Low Input. Whole-study findings and limits: Clones from primary vaccination mostly reappeared after the booster (about 97% CD4, about 85% CD8).

Via MiXCR, TCRdb re-called the 5' RACE reads, giving one row per CDR3 protein. There are about 630,000 distinct CDR3 sequences in the sample; over 9% occur only once, and 15% lies in the top ten. The CDR3 has 13 residues. Germline CDR1 is DFQATT and CDR2 is SNEGSKA (reference sequence). Trimming removed 6 bases from V and 3 bases from J, with 14 bases in between. A remark on this clonotype: Its antigen is not known.

This chain joins TRBV20-1 and TRBJ1-2, with D possibly matching TRBD1 (5 bases). The sequence came from a man in his thirties or forties who received the YFV17D yellow fever vaccine. The sequencing used PBMCs, collected on the day of the yellow fever booster vaccination. Here the CDR3 DNA reads TGCAGTGCCGGCGGGGCAGCCCACTATGGCTACACCTTC. Encoded protein: CSAGGAAHYGYTF.